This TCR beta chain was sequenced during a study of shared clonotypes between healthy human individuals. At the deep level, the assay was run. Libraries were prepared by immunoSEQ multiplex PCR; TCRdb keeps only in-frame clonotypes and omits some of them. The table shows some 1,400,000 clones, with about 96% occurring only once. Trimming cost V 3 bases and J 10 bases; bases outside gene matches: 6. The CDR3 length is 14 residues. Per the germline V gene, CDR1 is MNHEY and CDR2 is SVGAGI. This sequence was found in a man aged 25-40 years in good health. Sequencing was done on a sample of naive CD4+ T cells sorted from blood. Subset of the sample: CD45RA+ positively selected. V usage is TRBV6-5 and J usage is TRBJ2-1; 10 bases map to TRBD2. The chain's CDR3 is CASSYLLAGYEQFF. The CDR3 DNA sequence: TGTGCCAGCAGTTATCTACTAGCGGGATACGAGCAGTTCTTC.